The rows below give T cell receptor beta chains drawn from one sample of a study of blood T cell repertoires in COVID-19. TCRdb keeps only in-frame clones here, not all; method: immunoSEQ multiplex PCR. Among under 85,000 clones, about four fifths were seen once, and the ten largest hold roughly 40%. Sample: peripheral blood. The receptor set was obtained from a man older than 75 with active or convalescent COVID-19. Each CDR3 is given with its conserved first and last residue. A D gene is named only where the DNA matches it firmly. For some rows the clone size is stated as once, few or many, or as a class when expanded; others skip it.

clone_size j_call d_call v_call cdr3_aa cdr3_nt
. TRBJ2-5 TRBD2 TRBV7-2 CASSLAGGGETQYF TGTGCCAGCAGCTTAGCTGGGGGGGGAGAGACCCAGTACTTC
. TRBJ2-1 . TRBV5-1 CASSLGGYDEQFF TGCGCCAGCAGCTTGGGAGGGTACGATGAGCAGTTCTTC
. TRBJ2-3 TRBD2 TRBV19 CASSPGTNPTDTQYF TGTGCCAGTAGTCCCGGGACTAACCCCACAGATACGCAGTATTTT
. TRBJ1-2 TRBD1 TRBV6-2/TRBV6-3 CASRPFRAGGTFYGYTF TGTGCCAGCAGACCTTTTCGCGCAGGGGGCACTTTCTATGGCTACACCTTC
. TRBJ1-5 . TRBV19 CASSMEQKNQPQHF TGTGCCAGTAGTATGGAACAGAAAAATCAGCCCCAGCATTTT
. TRBJ2-7 TRBD2 TRBV3-1/TRBV3-2 CASSQNWGLAAEQYF TGTGCCAGCAGCCAAAATTGGGGACTAGCGGCCGAGCAGTACTTC
. TRBJ2-7 . TRBV7-3 CASIRGRGSSYEQYF TGTGCCAGCATCCGGGGTCGGGGGAGCTCCTACGAGCAGTACTTC
. TRBJ1-2 TRBD1 TRBV28 CASSVGTAYGYTF TGTGCCAGCAGCGTGGGGACAGCCTATGGCTACACCTTC
. TRBJ2-7 TRBD2 TRBV3-1/TRBV3-2 CASSQDRLAAYEQYF TGTGCCAGCAGCCAAGATCGACTAGCCGCCTACGAGCAGTACTTC
. TRBJ1-2 . TRBV5-4 CASSLAQDYGYTF TGTGCCAGCAGCTTGGCACAAGACTATGGCTACACCTTC
. TRBJ1-1 . TRBV5-4 CASSSPRSSNTEAFF TGTGCCAGCAGCAGCCCTCGGTCGAGTAACACTGAAGCTTTCTTT
once TRBJ1-1 TRBD1 TRBV5-5 CASSSQAQGQNTEAFF TGTGCCAGCAGCTCGCAAGCACAGGGGCAGAACACTGAAGCTTTCTTT
. TRBJ2-2 TRBD2 TRBV10-1 CASVSGSGNTGELFF TGCGCCAGCGTTAGCGGGAGTGGAAACACCGGGGAGCTGTTTTTT
. TRBJ1-6 TRBD1 TRBV7-9 CASSLDRGRSPLHF TGTGCCAGCAGCCTGGACAGGGGGCGTTCACCCCTCCACTTT
. TRBJ1-2 . TRBV7-9 CASSPGANYGYTF TGTGCCAGCAGTCCGGGAGCTAACTATGGCTACACCTTC
. TRBJ2-1 . TRBV19 CASSTLGGGYNEQFF TGTGCCAGTAGTACCCTTGGGGGCGGATACAATGAGCAGTTCTTC
. TRBJ1-2 . TRBV5-1 CASSLGGLFSYGYTF TGCGCCAGCAGCTTGGGTGGGCTATTCTCGTATGGCTACACCTTC
. TRBJ2-7 . TRBV12-3/TRBV12-4 CASSIGSYEQYF TGTGCCAGCAGCATCGGGTCCTACGAGCAGTACTTC
. TRBJ1-1 TRBD1 TRBV6-5 CASYRGLVDEAFF TGTGCCAGTTACAGGGGTCTAGTCGATGAAGCTTTCTTT
. TRBJ1-1 TRBD1 TRBV9 CASSVRTGETEAFF TGTGCCAGCAGCGTTAGGACAGGGGAGACTGAAGCTTTCTTT
. TRBJ1-2 . TRBV11-2 CASSSDRTSYGYTF TGTGCCAGCAGCTCCGACAGGACCAGCTATGGCTACACCTTC
. TRBJ1-1 TRBD1 TRBV2 CASTLQGISGMNTEAFF TGTGCCAGCACCCTACAGGGGATTTCGGGGATGAACACTGAAGCTTTCTTT
. TRBJ1-4 . TRBV3-1/TRBV3-2 CASSQDAGVRGEKLFF TGTGCCAGCAGCCAAGATGCGGGGGTGAGGGGTGAAAAACTGTTTTTT
. TRBJ2-3 TRBD1 TRBV7-9 CASSPGTASSTDTQYF TGTGCCAGCAGCCCTGGGACAGCCTCTAGCACAGATACGCAGTATTTT
. TRBJ2-7 . TRBV29-1 CSVDPGRTSGEQYF TGCAGCGTTGACCCGGGAAGGACTTCGGGCGAGCAGTACTTC
. TRBJ1-3 . TRBV2 CASVPTGNTIYF TGTGCCAGCGTTCCCACTGGAAACACCATATATTTT
. TRBJ1-1 . TRBV7-3 CASSDFYLEAFF TGTGCCAGCAGCGATTTCTACCTTGAAGCTTTCTTT
. TRBJ1-2 . TRBV18 CASSPPIVDYGYTF TGTGCCAGCTCACCACCGATCGTAGACTATGGCTACACCTTC
. TRBJ2-7 . TRBV7-2 CASSFRYRDKYEQYF TGTGCCAGCAGCTTTAGGTATCGGGACAAGTACGAGCAGTACTTC
. TRBJ1-3 TRBD1 TRBV6-5 CASRGTGVGNTIYF TGTGCCAGCAGGGGGACAGGGGTGGGAAACACCATATATTTT
. TRBJ2-7 TRBD2 TRBV6-6 CASTKAGPYEQYF TGTGCCAGCACCAAAGCGGGGCCCTACGAGCAGTACTTC
. TRBJ1-2 . TRBV10-2 CASSDFRVGSYGYTF TGCGCCAGCAGTGATTTCAGGGTGGGGTCCTATGGCTACACCTTC
. TRBJ1-4 . TRBV19 CASSLRGSNEKLFF TGTGCCAGTAGCCTTCGAGGTTCCAATGAAAAACTGTTTTTT